This T cell receptor beta chain derives from a study of CD8 T cells in ankylosing spondylitis. Overall study findings and caveats: Clones linked to the disease showed a CD8+ phenotype. They occurred at relatively low frequencies in peripheral blood. Ankylosing spondylitis blood seemed to carry a telltale TCR beta motif made of roughly eight highly homologous variants. Some of these motif variants have turned up before, in reports on reactive arthritis synovial fluid and blood. From matched ankylosing spondylitis synovial fluid, disease-linked clones were reportedly recovered at significantly enriched levels.

One entry per CDR3 protein, called by TCRdb with MiXCR from the 5' RACE reads. Among approximately 220,000 distinct CDR3 sequences listed, 20% to 30% were seen once. With regard to this clonotype: The target antigen is unknown.

This sequence was found in a male donor with ankylosing spondylitis or in good health (not recorded which). The sample comprised blood, either unsorted or a sorted T cell fraction (not recorded which).

CDR3 residues: CASSYSRQGIVNEQFF. In DNA form, the CDR3 reads TGTGCCAGCAGTTACTCGCGGCAGGGGATTGTCAATGAGCAGTTCTTC. The gene calls are TRBV6-5 and TRBJ2-1; possible D gene TRBD1, 6 bases. The V and J ends lost 0 bases and 6 bases respectively, with 15 bases between them. Looked up from germline, CDR1 is MNHEY and CDR2 is SVGAGI. The CDR3 length is 16 residues.